By frequency in the sample, the clone carrying this T cell receptor beta chain is medium-sized. Its antigen is not known. This sample is drawn from a study of neurological immune-mediated disorders. Time point: longitudinal time-point 2. Stored at -80 C, 2 million PBMCs were the source of the unsorted libraries. General study points: No CDR3 amino acid sequences recurred among expanded clones across subjects, suggesting private repertoires in all groups.

The cDNA came from 5'RACE with 10-nucleotide random UMIs. Every sequencing run gave over 200 million TCR-beta sequences, taken from 15-18 subjects. MiXCR, applied by TCRdb to the 5' RACE reads, yields one record per CDR3 protein. This table has roughly 98,000 distinct CDR3 sequences, around 14% appearing once. This CDR3 has 16 residues. With V trimmed by 4 bases and J by 4 bases, 8 bases remained unmatched. CDR1 and CDR2 from the germline V gene are MDHEN and SYDVKM. The source is a female donor with HTLV-1-associated myelopathy (HAM/TSP). The chain has TRBV28 and TRBJ2-5; 11 bases are a match to TRBD1. Sequenced input: PBMCs. As DNA, the CDR3 is TGTGCCAGCAGTTCCTTGGGACAGGGGGTCGTAGAGACCCAGTACTTC. It specifies CASSSLGQGVVETQYF.